The present entry profiles one T cell receptor beta chain with its context. This sample is part of a study of beta chain features in type 1 diabetes. Expressed TCRB transcripts were sequenced because the entire RNA isolate underwent reverse transcription. Using immunoSEQ multiplex PCR, the repertoire was profiled, and TCRdb retains in-frame clones only, with some absent. The sample has about 350,000 clones; less than 20% are singletons. Purity exceeded 98% in all sorted populations. Germline V gives CDR1 SGHRS, CDR2 YFSETQ. The CDR3 runs 12 residues. V lost 3 bases, J lost 6 bases, and 8 bases lay in between.

The sample consisted of naive CD4+ T cells from blood. The V call is TRBV5-1, the J call TRBJ2-3, with D possibly TRBD1 on 6 matching bases. This clonotype was obtained from a woman between 18 and 30 years old in good health. The CDR3 reads CASSWTADTQYF. CDR3 DNA sequence: TGCGCCAGCAGCTGGACAGCCGATACGCAGTATTTT.